A selection of T cell receptor beta chains follows, all from one sample in a study of Ad26.COV2.S vaccination and SARS-CoV-2 variants. Clones were sequenced by immunoSEQ multiplex PCR, and TCRdb holds only the in-frame ones, with some missing. The table includes roughly 350,000 clones, less than 90% detected once. Here the sequenced sample was peripheral blood, taken in a trial of Ad26.COV2.S vaccine versus placebo. These receptors originate from a person aged 18-60 years who received the Ad26.COV2.S COVID-19 vaccine or a placebo. The CDR3 runs from the conserved cysteine through the conserved F or W. Each record gives: CDR3 DNA, CDR3 protein, clone size, J gene, V gene, D gene, CDR3 length. D genes are given only for firm matches. Clone size appears in some rows only: once, few, many, or a class for an expanded clone.

TGTGCCAGCAGTCCGACTAGCGGGTCCTACGAGCAGTACTTC CASSPTSGSYEQYF NA TRBJ2-7 TRBV6-5 TRBD2 14
TGTGCCAGCAGTGGGGGACTACTACTGGGTGAGCAGTACTTC CASSGGLLLGEQYF NA TRBJ2-7 TRBV27 TRBD2 14
TGTGCCAGCAGCCGCCCGGGGGCGCGGGCTAATGAAAAACTGTTTTTT CASSRPGARANEKLFF NA TRBJ1-4 TRBV2 NA 16
TGTGCCAGCAGCCGCGGACTAGCGGGAGCCGAGCAGTACTTC CASSRGLAGAEQYF once TRBJ2-7 TRBV7-2 TRBD2 14
TGTGCCAGCAGCCTCGGAGGGGGCTCCTATGGCTACACCTTC CASSLGGGSYGYTF NA TRBJ1-2 TRBV13 TRBD1 14
TGTGCCAGCAGGCTACAGGGAGTGCCCCAGGATACGCAGTATTTT CASRLQGVPQDTQYF NA TRBJ2-3 TRBV7-8 NA 15
TGCAGTGCTAGTTCCAGGACAGGAGGCTACACCTTC CSASSRTGGYTF NA TRBJ1-2 TRBV20-1 TRBD1 12
TGTGCCAGCAGTCCCAGGGGTGAGCAGTTCTTC CASSPRGEQFF NA TRBJ2-1 TRBV6-2/TRBV6-3 NA 11
TGTGCCAGCAGCCAAGAGATCCAAACAGGGGAAGGGACTGAAGCTTTCTTT CASSQEIQTGEGTEAFF NA TRBJ1-1 TRBV14 TRBD1 17
TGCGCCAGCGCCGGGGGCCTAACGGACACAGATACGCAGTATTTT CASAGGLTDTDTQYF once TRBJ2-3 TRBV4-3 NA 15
TGTGCCAGCAGCTCCCAGGGACTCCTTAACACTGAAGCTTTCTTT CASSSQGLLNTEAFF NA TRBJ1-1 TRBV7-9 NA 15
TGTGCCAGCAGTTATCAATTCTCGAACACTGAAGCTTTCTTT CASSYQFSNTEAFF NA TRBJ1-1 TRBV6-2/TRBV6-3 NA 14
TGTGCCAGCAGCCCTAGGGTAGCTGGAAACACCATATATTTT CASSPRVAGNTIYF NA TRBJ1-3 TRBV7-2 NA 14
TGTGCCAGCAGCTTATTGGATCTCACTGAAGCTTTCTTT CASSLLDLTEAFF NA TRBJ1-1 TRBV7-9 NA 13
TGCGCCAGCAGCCAAGATCATCGGACACCCTACGAGCAGTACTTC CASSQDHRTPYEQYF NA TRBJ2-7 TRBV4-1 NA 15
TGTGCCAGCAGCTCACATTCGGTGCAGGGCTACGAGCAGTACTTC CASSSHSVQGYEQYF NA TRBJ2-7 TRBV3-1/TRBV3-2 NA 15
TGTGCCAGCAGTCGGAGGACCCTGGAGGTGGCTTTCTTT CASSRRTLEVAFF once TRBJ1-1 TRBV27 NA 13
TGTGCCACCCTTCGCACAGGTGGCCTGGGGGGAAACACCATATATTTT CATLRTGGLGGNTIYF NA TRBJ1-3 TRBV24-1 NA 16
TGCGCCAGCAGCCTAACCCCCGGGACAGGGAACACGGAAGCTTTCTTT CASSLTPGTGNTEAFF NA TRBJ1-1 TRBV5-1 TRBD1 16
TGCAGTGCTCCCCGTTTCACTGAAGCTTTCTTT CSAPRFTEAFF NA TRBJ1-1 TRBV20-1 NA 11
TGTGCCACCAGTGATGCATCCGGGACAGGGAATCAGCCCCAGCATTTT CATSDASGTGNQPQHF few TRBJ1-5 TRBV24-1 TRBD1 16
TGTGCCAGCAGTGTGGAGGGCGGCCTCCAAGAGACCCAGTACTTC CASSVEGGLQETQYF NA TRBJ2-5 TRBV2 NA 15
TGCAGTGCTAGTGAATCTAGCGGGAGGACAGATACGCAGTATTTT CSASESSGRTDTQYF NA TRBJ2-3 TRBV20-1 TRBD2 15
TGTGCCATCATGGGCCCCAGAGGCGAGCAGTACTTC CAIMGPRGEQYF few TRBJ2-7 TRBV10-3 NA 12
TGCGCCAGCAGGGGTCGGACAGTGGGCTCCTACGAGCAGTACTTC CASRGRTVGSYEQYF NA TRBJ2-7 TRBV5-1 NA 15
TGTGCCAGCAGCTGGGGGACAGGGGGCAAATACAATGAGCAGTTCTTC CASSWGTGGKYNEQFF NA TRBJ2-1 TRBV11-2 TRBD1 16
TGCGCCAGCAGCCAAGGGACGAACCGAGCGGGGGGTTACAATGAGCAGTTCTTC CASSQGTNRAGGYNEQFF NA TRBJ2-1 TRBV4-3 TRBD2 18
TGTGCCAGCAGCCAGGGAGGACCCAATGAAAAACTGTTTTTT CASSQGGPNEKLFF NA TRBJ1-4 TRBV4-2 NA 14
TGTGCTAGCAGCTTAGGTGGAGGACAGGGATTGGAGACCCAGTACTTC CASSLGGGQGLETQYF NA TRBJ2-5 TRBV7-7 TRBD1 16
TGTGCCAGCAGCTTACCTGTGACTGAAGCTTTCTTT CASSLPVTEAFF NA TRBJ1-1 TRBV7-9 NA 12
TGTGCCAGCAGCGTAGACGGGGGGGCTGGTAATGAGCAGTTCTTC CASSVDGGAGNEQFF NA TRBJ2-1 TRBV9 TRBD2 15
TGTGCCAGCTCGCCCGCGGGATATAATGTGGAGACCCAGTACTTC CASSPAGYNVETQYF NA TRBJ2-5 TRBV18 NA 15
TGTGCCAGCAGACAGGGGGGAACAGGGGGTTACTCCTACGAGCAGTACTTC CASRQGGTGGYSYEQYF NA TRBJ2-7 TRBV27 TRBD1 17
TGTGCCAGCAGCTTAGCCGGTTTGTCCTACGAGCAGTACTTC CASSLAGLSYEQYF NA TRBJ2-7 TRBV7-9 NA 14
TGTGCCAGCAGTGAAAAGACAGCTCAGCCCCAGCATTTT CASSEKTAQPQHF NA TRBJ1-5 TRBV6-1 NA 13
TGTGCCAGCAGCTCCACAGGGTTCACTGAAGCTTTCTTT CASSSTGFTEAFF many TRBJ1-1 TRBV9 NA 13
TGTGCCACCAGTGACTCTGGACAGGGGGTGACCAGACAGCCCCAGCATTTT CATSDSGQGVTRQPQHF NA TRBJ1-5 TRBV24-1 TRBD1 17
TGTGCCAGCAGTGGATATAGATTTAGCGGGGTTCGCACAGATACGCAGTATTTT CASSGYRFSGVRTDTQYF NA TRBJ2-3 TRBV2 TRBD2 18
TGCGCCAGCAGGTGGGAGGGGGCTCCAGGGGTGAACACTGAAGCTTTCTTT CASRWEGAPGVNTEAFF NA TRBJ1-1 TRBV4-3 TRBD1 17
TGTGCCACCGTGGGAGGCAGATCCTTGACTTACAATGAGCAGTTCTTC CATVGGRSLTYNEQFF once TRBJ2-1 TRBV19 NA 16
TGTGCCAGCAGTCCGTCCTCCGAAGGGGACACTGAAGCTTTCTTT CASSPSSEGDTEAFF NA TRBJ1-1 TRBV28 NA 15